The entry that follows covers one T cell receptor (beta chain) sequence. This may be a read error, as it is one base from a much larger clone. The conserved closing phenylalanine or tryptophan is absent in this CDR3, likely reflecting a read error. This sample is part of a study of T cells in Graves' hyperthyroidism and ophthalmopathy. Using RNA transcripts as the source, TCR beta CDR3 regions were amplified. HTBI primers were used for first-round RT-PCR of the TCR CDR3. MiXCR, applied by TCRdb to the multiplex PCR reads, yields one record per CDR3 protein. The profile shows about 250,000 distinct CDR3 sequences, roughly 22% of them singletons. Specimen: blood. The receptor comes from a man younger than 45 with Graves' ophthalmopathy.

In DNA form, the CDR3 reads TGTGCCAGCAGCTCATTGACAGGGTACGAGCAGTACCTC. Translating gives CASSSLTGYEQYL. This chain links TRBV11-1 with TRBJ2-7; 7 bases map to TRBD1. The CDR3 length is 13 residues. Trimming at V came to 4 bases and at J to 4 bases, leaving 4 bases not matched to a gene. Germline lookup yields CDR1 SGHAT and CDR2 FQDESV (reference sequence).